The 30 T cell receptor beta chains below come from one sample, sequenced in a study of T cells in Graves' hyperthyroidism and ophthalmopathy. TCR beta CDR3 regions were amplified from RNA. First-round RT-PCR of the TCR CDR3 relied on the HTBI primer set. In TCRdb, the multiplex PCR reads were re-called with MiXCR into one record per CDR3 protein. The sample gives 94,000 or so distinct CDR3 sequences, about half of which show up once; around 29% is in the top ten. Sequencing was performed on blood. These TCRs come from a woman aged 40-49 years with Graves' hyperthyroidism.

J is TRBJ2-7 and V is TRBV20-1; TRBD1 might be the D (6 bases). Looked up from germline, CDR1 is DFQATT and CDR2 is SNEGSKA (reference sequence). V lost 8 bases and J 4 bases, leaving 18 bases between the germline ends. This CDR3 comprises 13 residues. The CDR3 region is CSSTGHILYEQYF. Here the CDR3 DNA reads TGCAGTAGTACAGGGCATATCTTGTACGAGCAGTACTTC.

Concerning this clonotype itself: The missing conserved phenylalanine or tryptophan at the end of this CDR3 makes a read error likely. The DNA is left out, because the CDR3 cannot be placed on it with certainty; the CDR3 is given as TCRdb lists it. V gene TRBV15 combines with J gene TRBJ2-7; TRBD2, the table's D call, lacks a check against the DNA. Both ends counted, the CDR3 spans 13 residues. Germline loops: CDR1 LNHNV, CDR2 YYDKDF (reference sequence). The CDR3 protein is CAPARLAAYEQCL.

The chain has TRBV10-2 and TRBJ2-7, with a tentative D call TRBD2 (5 bases). The CDR3 contains 15 residues. Germline values: CDR1 WSHSY, CDR2 SAAADI. V was trimmed by 7 bases and J by 2 bases, leaving 18 bases between them. The CDR3 bases are TGCGCCAGCACCGCACTAGACCCAGCCCCCTACGAGCAGTACTTC. Translating it yields CASTALDPAPYEQYF.

To note about this clonotype: This may be a read error, as it is one base from a much larger clone. The chain uses TRBV12-3 or TRBV12-4 and TRBJ1-5; D not resolved. The CDR3 is made up of 14 amino acids. Trimming pared 6 bases from V and 4 bases from J, leaving 13 bases between. In DNA, the CDR3 is TGTGCCAGCAGAGCCACCGCGTGGAATCAGCCCCAGCATTTT. Its protein product is CASRATAWNQPQHF.

The sample holds many counts of this clonotype. J is TRBJ2-6 and V is TRBV12-3 or TRBV12-4; D is tentatively TRBD1 or TRBD2 (5 bases each). Trimming took 3 bases from V and 0 from J, leaving 6 bases between them. The CDR3 runs 15 residues. The CDR3 spells CASSLGTSGANVLTF. The CDR3 DNA is TGTGCCAGCAGTTTGGGGACCTCTGGGGCCAACGTCCTGACTTTC.

The chain employs TRBV28 and TRBJ2-7; the D gene is possibly TRBD2 (5 bases). The CDR3 sequence is 12 residues long. V shed 7 bases and J shed 6 bases, with 13 bases lying between them. Germline V lookup: CDR1 MDHEN, CDR2 SYDVKM. The CDR3 spells CASKSGGLEQYF. In nucleotides, the CDR3 is TGTGCCAGCAAATCGGGCGGGCTCGAGCAGTACTTC. Together with reference TRBV28 and TRBJ2-7, the CDR3 gives the full variable domain: DVKVTQSSRYLVKRTGEKVFLECVQDMDHENMFWYRQDPGLGLRLIYFSYDVKMKEKGDIPEGYSVSREKKERFSLILESASTNQTSMYLCASKSGGLEQYFGPGTRLTVT.

The chain carries TRBV9 and TRBJ2-7; maybe TRBD1 (5 bases). Germline V gives CDR1 SGDLS, CDR2 YYNGEE. Trimming removed 2 bases at V and 2 bases at J, with 11 bases between. The CDR3 length is 14 residues. The CDR3 loop reads CASSVDQGPYEQYF. In DNA, the CDR3 is TGTGCCAGCAGCGTGGACCAGGGCCCCTACGAGCAGTACTTC.

There are many counts of this clonotype. The chain joins TRBV14 to TRBJ2-7, with D perhaps TRBD1 (5 bases). Germline CDR1 reads SGHDN; CDR2 reads FVKESK. This CDR3 has 13 residues. Trimming cost V 1 base and J 8 bases, with 12 bases left between them. The CDR3 region is CASSQVLRGQQYF. The CDR3 DNA is TGTGCCAGCAGCCAAGTCCTAAGGGGCCAGCAGTACTTC.

This clonotype has a count of ten or more. The chain is built from TRBV5-1 and TRBJ1-2; weak D call: TRBD1 (5 bases). Between the trimmed V and J ends, which lost 1 base and 4 bases, there was a span of 14 bases. Germline-derived CDR1 and CDR2 are SGHRS and YFSETQ. CDR3 length equals 15 residues. The CDR3 coding sequence is TGCGCCAGCAGCTTGTCCACGGGACGGTCCTATGGCTACACCTTC. Translation: CASSLSTGRSYGYTF.

This clonotype occurred many times. The chain is built from TRBV7-9 and TRBJ1-1; no reliable D call. Germline loops: CDR1 SEHNR, CDR2 FQNEAQ (reference sequence). This CDR3 is built from 13 residues. V was shortened by 5 bases and J by 11 bases, with 18 bases between the two germline ends. The CDR3 is CASSPDGHGVAFF. As DNA, the CDR3 is TGTGCCAGCAGCCCCGACGGGCACGGGGTGGCTTTCTTT.

The rearrangement joins TRBV7-9 to TRBJ2-5; TRBD1 or TRBD2 may be the D gene (5 bases each). This CDR3 comprises 13 residues. Germline assignment: CDR1 SEHNR and CDR2 FQNEAQ (reference sequence). The V and J ends lost 3 bases and 5 bases respectively, with 10 bases between them. This chain's CDR3 is CASSLRWGETQYF. CDR3 bases: TGTGCCAGCAGCTTGAGATGGGGGGAGACCCAGTACTTC. The full variable domain, completed using reference TRBV7-9 and TRBJ2-5, is DTGVSQNPRHKITKRGQNVTFRCDPISEHNRLYWYRQTLGQGPEFLTYFQNEAQLEKSRLLSDRFSAERPKGSFSTLEIQRTEQGDSAMYLCASSLRWGETQYFGPGTRLLVL.

Of note for this clonotype: A much more abundant neighbour one base away suggests this may be a read error. The CDR3 DNA is TGTGCCAGCAGTGTAGCGTATAGCATAGATACGCAGTATTTT. Translated: CASSVAYSIDTQYF. The genes are TRBV10-3 and TRBJ2-3; D might be TRBD2 (5 bases). This CDR3 comprises 14 residues. Germline V CDR1 and CDR2: ENHRY, SYGVKD.

This clonotype occurred many times. This may come from a read error, since a much larger clone is one base off. The V gene is TRBV7-8, the J gene TRBJ1-5; TRBD1 aligns across 8 bases. This CDR3 region has 16 residues. Germline V gene sequence: CDR1 SGHVS, CDR2 FQNEAQ. CDR3 in DNA: TGTGCCGGCAGCTCCAAACAGACAGGGGGCAATCAGCCCCAGCATTTT. This encodes CAGSSKQTGGNQPQHF.

This clonotype was counted ten times or more. The rearrangement links TRBV27 to TRBJ1-1; 7 bases are shared with TRBD1. The trim removed 5 bases at V and 3 bases at J, leaving 9 bases unmatched. CDR1 and CDR2 (germline): MNHEY, SMNVEV (reference sequence). CDR3 length: 15 residues. CDR3 nucleotide sequence: TGTGCCAGCAGTCCGCTTCTCCAGGGGGACACTGAAGCTTTCTTT. Its protein product is CASSPLLQGDTEAFF.

A note on this clonotype: Its ends do not fully match the called genes, so a read error is possible. The CDR3 protein is CASGLGVGGQPQHF. The CDR3 nucleotides read TGTGCCAGCGGCTTGGGGGTGGGTGGTCAGCCCCAGCATTTT. This chain connects TRBV7-2 to TRBJ1-5, with D perhaps TRBD1 (5 bases). Looked up from germline, CDR1 is SGHTA and CDR2 is FQGNSA. The CDR3 runs to 14 residues.

DNA for the CDR3: TGTGCCAGCAGCGTGGGACGGCCGTCCACTGAAGCTTTCTTT. It yields the protein CASSVGRPSTEAFF. This sequence joins TRBV7-2 and TRBJ1-1, with D possibly TRBD1 on 5 matching bases. The ends were cut back, 5 bases at V and 4 bases at J, with 14 bases in the middle. This CDR3 is built from 14 residues. Germline CDR1 is SGHTA and CDR2 is FQGNSA.

This clonotype has more than one count but fewer than ten. The V gene is TRBV9, the J gene TRBJ1-5; 9 nucleotides line up with TRBD1. Trimming at V came to 5 bases and at J to 6 bases, leaving 15 bases not matched to a gene. This CDR3 has 17 amino acids. The germline V gene encodes CDR1 SGDLS and CDR2 YYNGEE. The CDR3 sequence: CASSLWGGQGNSQPQHF. For the CDR3, the DNA is TGTGCCAGCAGTTTGTGGGGGGGACAGGGTAACAGTCAGCCCCAGCATTTT. The variable domain in full, with the rest retrieved from reference TRBV9 and TRBJ1-5, is DSGVTQTPKHLITATGQRVTLRCSPRSGDLSVYWYQQSLDQGLQFLIQYYNGEERAKGNILERFSAQQFPDLHSELNLSSLELGDSALYFCASSLWGGQGNSQPQHFGDGTRLSIL.

This chain links TRBV7-2 with TRBJ1-1; D is ambiguous. Germline-derived CDR1 and CDR2 are SGHTA and FQGNSA. This CDR3 spans 14 amino acids. V gave up 1 base and J gave up 3 bases, with 9 bases separating them. CDR3 loop: CASSLGGRHTEAFF. The CDR3 DNA sequence: TGTGCCAGCAGCTTAGGAGGTCGGCACACTGAAGCTTTCTTT. The full variable domain, its missing parts supplied by reference TRBV7-2 and TRBJ1-1, is GAGVSQSPSNKVTEKGKDVELRCDPISGHTALYWYRQSLGQGLEFLIYFQGNSAPDKSGLPSDRFSAERTGGSVSTLTIQRTQQEDSAVYLCASSLGGRHTEAFFGQGTRLTVV.

The rearrangement links TRBV5-1 to TRBJ1-3; a weak D match, TRBD1 (6 bases). Per the germline V gene, CDR1 is SGHRS and CDR2 is YFSETQ. V was shortened by 0 bases and J by 4 bases, with 11 bases between the two germline ends. The CDR3 totals 15 residues. CDR3 DNA: TGCGCCAGCAGCTTGGAGGGGGGCTCCGGAAACACCATATATTTT. Encoded protein: CASSLEGGSGNTIYF.

Details on this clonotype: At one of its ends the junction is not consistent with the germline gene, which may arise from a read error. The V and J genes are TRBV5-1 and TRBJ1-1, with TRBD1 matching over 10 bases. This CDR3 has 16 amino acids. From germline, CDR1 is SGHRS and CDR2 YFSETQ. CDR3 nucleotides: TGCGCCAGCAGACCTAGCCTGCGGGACAGGGGCACTGGAGCTTTCTTT. Protein product: CASRPSLRDRGTGAFF.

This clonotype was observed at least ten times. This chain uses TRBV5-1 with TRBJ1-2, with TRBD1 as a possible D gene (5 bases). Per germline, CDR1 SGHRS and CDR2 YFSETQ. V lost 2 bases to trimming and J lost 3 bases, with 11 bases between them. This CDR3 is built from 14 residues. The CDR3 reads CASSFTGVDYGYTF. Written as DNA, the CDR3 is TGCGCCAGCAGCTTCACAGGTGTAGACTATGGCTACACCTTC.

This clonotype was recorded many times. The CDR3 DNA reads TGTGCCAGCAGCTTAGATGGGTGGGGCGGCCTTAGCACAGATACGCAGTATTTT. Its translation is CASSLDGWGGLSTDTQYF. The V call is TRBV7-2, the J call TRBJ2-3; weak D call: TRBD1 (5 bases). CDR3 length equals 18 residues. CDR1 and CDR2 (germline): SGHTA, FQGNSA. Trimming cost V 1 base and J 0 bases, with 17 bases left between them.

The chain recombines TRBV15 with TRBJ1-1, with a weak D call TRBD1 (5 bases). CDR1 LNHNV and CDR2 YYDKDF come from the germline V gene (reference sequence). The CDR3 has 14 residues. V was clipped by 3 bases and J by 8 bases, with 16 bases between them. CDR3 DNA: TGTGCCACCAGCAGGGGACTGGCATCTGCCGAAGCTTTCTTT. Its translation: CATSRGLASAEAFF.

This clonotype was seen only a few times. This may come from a read error, since a much larger clone is one base off. This sequence joins TRBV9 and TRBJ1-4; 7 nucleotides agree with TRBD1. Germline V gene lookup returns CDR1 SGDLS and CDR2 YYNGEE. The CDR3 totals 15 residues. In DNA, the CDR3 is TGTGCCAGCAGCAGCTCGACAGGGATTAATGAAAAACTGCTTTTT. This codes for CASSSSTGINEKLLF.

Many counts were recorded for this clonotype. The chain's CDR3 is CASSLAGGGYTF. DNA for the CDR3: TGTGCCAGTAGTTTGGCAGGAGGCGGCTACACCTTC. The chain recombines TRBV19 with TRBJ1-2; no reliable D call. Looked up from germline, CDR1 is LNHDA and CDR2 is SQIVND (reference sequence). The V end lost 5 bases, the J end lost 8 bases, and 12 bases lay between the germline ends. This CDR3 is built from 12 residues. The full variable domain, in which reference TRBV19 and TRBJ1-2 provide the parts outside the CDR3, is DGGITQSPKYLFRKEGQNVTLSCEQNLNHDAMYWYRQDPGQGLRLIYYSQIVNDFQKGDIAEGYSVSREKKESFPLTVTSAQKNPTAFYLCASSLAGGGYTFGSGTRLTVV.

This clonotype was picked up a small number of times. This chain links TRBV7-8 with TRBJ1-3; tentative D call: TRBD1 (5 bases). Germline loops: CDR1 SGHVS, CDR2 FQNEAQ. V gave up 1 base and J gave up 0 bases, with 19 bases separating them. This CDR3 comprises 19 residues. The CDR3 nucleotides read TGTGCCAGCAGCTTAGGTGGCAGGGTGGCAGTACGCTCTGGAAACACCATATATTTT. It yields the protein CASSLGGRVAVRSGNTIYF.

The J gene is TRBJ2-7, the V gene TRBV2, with 11 bases fitting TRBD2. Germline assignment: CDR1 SNHLY and CDR2 FYNNEI. CDR3 length: 16 residues. V was clipped by 2 bases and J by 1 base; unmatched bases: 4. CDR3 residues: CASSELAGGGSYEQYF. The CDR3 bases are TGTGCCAGCAGTGAACTAGCGGGAGGAGGTTCCTACGAGCAGTACTTC.

A few counts support this clonotype. This chain joins TRBV29-1 and TRBJ1-2; TRBD1 matches 9 bases. Germline CDR1 reads SQVTM; CDR2 reads ANQGSEA. With 2 bases clipped from V and 4 bases from J, the junction kept 2 bases outside the gene matches. The CDR3 length is 13 residues. CDR3 in amino acids: CSVERDRAYGYTF. The CDR3 coding sequence is TGCAGCGTTGAACGGGACAGGGCCTATGGCTACACCTTC.

The chain carries TRBV5-1 and TRBJ2-5; no clear D. The CDR3 loop spans 10 amino acids. From germline, CDR1 is SGHRS and CDR2 YFSETQ. Trimming pared 1 base from V and 10 bases from J, leaving 5 bases between. The CDR3 sequence is CASSLQIQYF. The CDR3 coding sequence is TGCGCCAGCAGCTTGCAGATCCAGTACTTC.

This clonotype turned up a few times. The V call is TRBV9, the J call TRBJ1-5; weak D call: TRBD1 (5 bases). Between the trimmed V and J ends, which lost 4 bases and 14 bases, there was a span of 19 bases. CDR3 length equals 13 residues. Germline values: CDR1 SGDLS, CDR2 YYNGEE. CDR3 amino acids: CASSPSGWAYEHF. The CDR3 DNA reads as TGTGCCAGCAGCCCTTCAGGGTGGGCCTACGAGCATTTT.